A single sample is the source of the 15 T cell receptor beta chains below, sequenced in a study of Ad26.COV2.S vaccination and SARS-CoV-2 variants. Measured with immunoSEQ multiplex PCR; TCRdb has only the in-frame clones, and not every one. The repertoire includes around 400,000 clones, about 80% of them detected once, and 7% to 9.5% sits in the top ten. The treatment denotes: 15 to 20 received Ad26.COV2.S at low or high dose, single or two shots; several received placebo; per-sample allocation not given. It was on day 63 after the first vaccine or placebo injection that samples were taken. The sample in question was peripheral blood, obtained in a trial of Ad26.COV2.S vaccine versus placebo. These receptors were taken from a person aged 18-65 years who received the Ad26.COV2.S COVID-19 vaccine or a placebo.

The genes are TRBV21-1 and TRBJ2-3; the table assigns TRBD2, which was not confirmed against the DNA. TRBV21-1 represents a pseudogene. CDR3 length: 12 residues. This CDR3 reads CASFRGGDTQYF. CDR3 DNA sequence: TGTGCCAGCTTTCGTGGAGGGGATACGCAGTATTTT.

This rearrangement joins TRBV5-1 to TRBJ2-7, with 7 bases fitting TRBD2. V gave up 7 bases and J gave up 2 bases; unmatched junction bases: 9. Germline V CDR1 and CDR2: SGHRS, YFSETQ. The CDR3 spans 14 residues. The CDR3 loop reads CASGSGGPTYEQYF. In nucleotides, the CDR3 is TGCGCCAGCGGGTCGGGGGGACCGACCTACGAGCAGTACTTC.

The chain employs TRBV6-5 and TRBJ2-5, with D possibly being TRBD2 (6 bases). The germline V gene encodes CDR1 MNHEY and CDR2 SVGAGI. This CDR3 spans 14 amino acids. Trimming took off 2 bases at V and 3 bases at J, with 10 bases between the two ends. The CDR3 sequence is CASSYGREEETQYF. The CDR3 nucleotides read TGTGCCAGCAGTTACGGCAGGGAGGAAGAGACCCAGTACTTC.

V and J are TRBV4-2 and TRBJ2-7, with D possibly TRBD1 on 6 matching bases. Germline values: CDR1 LGHNA, CDR2 YNFKEQ. The CDR3 totals 15 residues. V was cut by 3 bases and J by 2 bases, with 14 bases left in between. For the CDR3, the DNA is TGTGCCAGCAGCCACCAGGGGCCCAAGACCTACGAGCAGTACTTC. Translated: CASSHQGPKTYEQYF.

The chain couples TRBV10-2 to TRBJ1-1; D remains unclear. The CDR3 consists of 11 residues. V lost 3 bases, J lost 8 bases, and 7 bases lay in between. Germline V CDR1 and CDR2: WSHSY, SAAADI. This CDR3 reads CASSDTEEAFF. CDR3 sequence (DNA): TGCGCCAGCAGTGATACCGAAGAAGCTTTCTTT.

This clone has more than one count but fewer than ten. This rearrangement joins TRBV20-1 to TRBJ1-5; D remains ambiguous. Germline-derived CDR1 and CDR2 are DFQATT and SNEGSKA (reference sequence). The V end lost 3 bases, the J end lost 7 bases, and 4 bases lay between the germline ends. This CDR3 has 10 amino acids. CDR3 loop: CSASRQPQHF. The DNA of the CDR3 is TGCAGTGCTAGTCGACAGCCCCAGCATTTT.

CDR3 DNA: TGTGCCAGCAGCTCCCCCTTACAGGGACGTAATTCACCCCTCCACTTT. This translates into CASSSPLQGRNSPLHF. The V gene is TRBV7-9, the J gene TRBJ1-6; tentative D call: TRBD1 (6 bases). Germline CDR1 reads SEHNR; CDR2 reads FQNEAQ (reference sequence). The CDR3 covers 16 residues. V dropped 4 bases and J dropped 6 bases, with 16 bases sitting between them.

V is TRBV4-1 and J is TRBJ2-5, with a tentative D call TRBD1 (6 bases). V was cut by 4 bases and J by 0 bases, with 9 bases left in between. The CDR3 length is 14 residues. Germline CDR1 reads MGHRA; CDR2 reads YSYEKL. The DNA of the CDR3 is TGCGCCAGCAGCCTAGGACAGAACCAAGAGACCCAGTACTTC. Translation gives CASSLGQNQETQYF.

This clone was counted only a few times. The rearrangement joins TRBV2 to TRBJ1-5; 10 nucleotides line up with TRBD1. J lost 7 bases, V lost 5 bases, and 2 bases had no gene match. CDR1 is SNHLY, CDR2 FYNNEI, per germline. The CDR3 spans 13 residues. CDR3 sequence (DNA): TGTGCCAGCAGTAAGGACAGGGGGCAGCCCCAGCATTTT. This translates into CASSKDRGQPQHF.

The chain employs TRBV11-2 and TRBJ1-1, with D unresolved. CDR3 size: 13 residues. The V gene's germline CDR1 is SGHAT and CDR2 FQNNGV. V was shortened by 3 bases and J by 5 bases, with 10 bases between the two germline ends. CDR3 bases: TGTGCCAGCAGCTTCGAGGTCTATACTGAAGCTTTCTTT. The encoded protein is CASSFEVYTEAFF.

This sequence joins TRBV3-1 (or the pseudogene TRBV3-2) and TRBJ2-4, with TRBD1 matching over 9 bases. The CDR3 sequence is 16 residues long. V gave up 5 bases and J gave up 8 bases; unmatched junction bases: 13. The V gene's germline CDR1 is LGHDT and CDR2 YNNKEL (reference sequence). The CDR3 here is CASSEGTGRAEDIQYF. Written as DNA, the CDR3 is TGTGCCAGCAGCGAGGGGACAGGGAGGGCGGAAGACATTCAGTACTTC.

The chain carries TRBV4-2 and TRBJ2-5; D may be TRBD2 (6 bases). The CDR3 totals 17 residues. Trimming left V 1 base short and J 4 bases short, with 19 bases between. The germline CDR1 and CDR2 sequences are LGHNA and YNFKEQ. The DNA of the CDR3 is TGTGCCAGCAGCCAAGTGAGAGGGACTGGACGAGGAGAGACCCAGTACTTC. Protein: CASSQVRGTGRGETQYF.

The chain employs TRBV7-9 and TRBJ2-4, with D maybe TRBD2 (5 bases). Trimming shortened V by 2 bases and J by 4 bases, and 9 bases separated the two germline ends. The CDR3 has 14 residues. Germline loops: CDR1 SEHNR, CDR2 FQNEAQ (reference sequence). The chain's CDR3 is CASSLRERKNIQYF. The CDR3 DNA sequence: TGTGCCAGCAGCTTAAGGGAGCGGAAAAACATTCAGTACTTC.

The rearrangement links TRBV11-2 to TRBJ1-2; unclear D gene. CDR1 and CDR2 from the germline V gene are SGHAT and FQNNGV. The CDR3 length is 15 residues. Trimming took 1 base from V and 4 from J, leaving 13 bases between them. As DNA, the CDR3 is TGTGCCAGCAGCTTAGCCGGGAAAGCGCTCTATGGCTACACCTTC. Amino acids: CASSLAGKALYGYTF. The full variable domain, with the rest looked up from reference TRBV11-2 and TRBJ1-2, is EAGVAQSPRYKIIEKRQSVAFWCNPISGHATLYWYQQILGQGPKLLIQFQNNGVVDDSQLPKDRFSAERLKGVDSTLKIQPAKLEDSAVYLCASSLAGKALYGYTFGSGTRLTVV.

V gene TRBV9 combines with J gene TRBJ1-5; 11 nucleotides match TRBD1. The CDR3 spans 15 residues. V was clipped by 5 bases and J by 4 bases; unmatched bases: 5. Germline values: CDR1 SGDLS, CDR2 YYNGEE. In nucleotides, the CDR3 is TGTGCCAGCAGTAGGACAGGGGGCGCGAATCAGCCCCAGCATTTT. Translated: CASSRTGGANQPQHF.